This T cell receptor (beta chain) was found in a study of T cell responses to AZD1222 COVID-19 vaccine. The wider study: Second-dose timings of about 4 or about 12 weeks were pooled. Whole-study findings and limits: Among spike-specific TCRs, nearly half reportedly target unmutated variant regions.

The assay was immunoSEQ multiplex PCR, and TCRdb's table has in-frame clones only and misses some. The sample yields 130,000 to 150,000 clones, approximately 90% seen once. Germline CDR1 reads LGHNA; CDR2 reads YSLEER. V was pared by 0 bases and J by 13 bases, with 13 bases between. The CDR3 contains 13 residues. A word on this clone: Its antigen remains unknown. This sample includes further DNA sequences coding for the same CDR3.

The material sequenced was peripheral blood, taken on day 0 of AZD1222 vaccination. The J gene is TRBJ2-4, the V gene TRBV4-3, with a possible D match to TRBD2 (7 bases). The clonotype was recovered from an adult in good health. This chain's CDR3 is CASSQDRGRGQYF. The CDR3 DNA reads as TGCGCCAGCAGCCAAGATCGAGGGAGGGGGCAGTACTTC.